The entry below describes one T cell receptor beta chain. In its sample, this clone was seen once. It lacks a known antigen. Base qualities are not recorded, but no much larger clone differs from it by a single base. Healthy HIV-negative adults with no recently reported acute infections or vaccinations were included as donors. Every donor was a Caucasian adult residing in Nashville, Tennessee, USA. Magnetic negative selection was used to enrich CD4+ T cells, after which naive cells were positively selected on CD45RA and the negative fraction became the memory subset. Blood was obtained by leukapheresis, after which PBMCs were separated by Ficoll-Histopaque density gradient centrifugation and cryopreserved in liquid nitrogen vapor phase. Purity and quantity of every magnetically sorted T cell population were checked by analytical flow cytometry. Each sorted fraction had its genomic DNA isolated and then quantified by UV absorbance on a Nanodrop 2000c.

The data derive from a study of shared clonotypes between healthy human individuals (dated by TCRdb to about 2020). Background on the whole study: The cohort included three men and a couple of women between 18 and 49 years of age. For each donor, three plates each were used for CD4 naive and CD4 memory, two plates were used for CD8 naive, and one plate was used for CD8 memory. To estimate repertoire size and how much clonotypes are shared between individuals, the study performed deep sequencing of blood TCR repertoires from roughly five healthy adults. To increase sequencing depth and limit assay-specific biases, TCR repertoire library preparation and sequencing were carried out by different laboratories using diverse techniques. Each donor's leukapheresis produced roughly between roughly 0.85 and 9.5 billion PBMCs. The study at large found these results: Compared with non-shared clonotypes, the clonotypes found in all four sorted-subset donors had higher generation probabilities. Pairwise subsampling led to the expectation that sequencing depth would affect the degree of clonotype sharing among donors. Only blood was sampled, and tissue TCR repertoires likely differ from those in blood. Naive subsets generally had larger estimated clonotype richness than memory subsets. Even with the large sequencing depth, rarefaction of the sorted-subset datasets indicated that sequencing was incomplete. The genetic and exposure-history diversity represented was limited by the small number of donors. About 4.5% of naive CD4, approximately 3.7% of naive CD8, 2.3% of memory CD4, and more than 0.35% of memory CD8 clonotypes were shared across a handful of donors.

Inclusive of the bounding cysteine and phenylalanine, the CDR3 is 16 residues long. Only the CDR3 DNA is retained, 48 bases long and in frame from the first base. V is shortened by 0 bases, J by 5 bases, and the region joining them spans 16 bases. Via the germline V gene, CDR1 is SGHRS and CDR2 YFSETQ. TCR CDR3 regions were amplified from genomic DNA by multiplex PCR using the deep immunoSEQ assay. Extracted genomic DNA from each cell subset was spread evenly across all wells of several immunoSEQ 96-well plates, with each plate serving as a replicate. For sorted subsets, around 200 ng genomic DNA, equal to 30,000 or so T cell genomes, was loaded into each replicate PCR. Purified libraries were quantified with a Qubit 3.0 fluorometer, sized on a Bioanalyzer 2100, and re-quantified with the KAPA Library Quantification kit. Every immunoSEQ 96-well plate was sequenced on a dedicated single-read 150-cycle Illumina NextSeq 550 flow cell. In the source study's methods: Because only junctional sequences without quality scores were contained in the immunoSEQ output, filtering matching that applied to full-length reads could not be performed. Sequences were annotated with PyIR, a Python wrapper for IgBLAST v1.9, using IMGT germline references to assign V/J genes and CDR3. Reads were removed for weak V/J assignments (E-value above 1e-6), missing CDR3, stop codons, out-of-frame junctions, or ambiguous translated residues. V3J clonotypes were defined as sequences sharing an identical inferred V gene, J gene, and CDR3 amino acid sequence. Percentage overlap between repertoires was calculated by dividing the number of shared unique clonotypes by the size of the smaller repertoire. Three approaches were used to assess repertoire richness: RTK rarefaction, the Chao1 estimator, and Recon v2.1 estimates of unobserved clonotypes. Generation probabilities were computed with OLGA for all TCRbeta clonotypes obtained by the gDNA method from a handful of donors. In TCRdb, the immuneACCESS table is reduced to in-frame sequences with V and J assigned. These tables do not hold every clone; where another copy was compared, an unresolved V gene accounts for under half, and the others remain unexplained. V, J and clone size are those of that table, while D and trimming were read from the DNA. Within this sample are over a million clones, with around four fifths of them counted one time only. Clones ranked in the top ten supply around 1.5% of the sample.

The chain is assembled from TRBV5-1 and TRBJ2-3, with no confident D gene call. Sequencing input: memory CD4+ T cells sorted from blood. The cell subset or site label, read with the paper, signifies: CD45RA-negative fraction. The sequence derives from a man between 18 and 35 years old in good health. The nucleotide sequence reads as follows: TGCGCCAGCAGCTTGGCTGCGGCCTCGATGGGAGATACGCAGTATTTT. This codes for CASSLAAASMGDTQYF.